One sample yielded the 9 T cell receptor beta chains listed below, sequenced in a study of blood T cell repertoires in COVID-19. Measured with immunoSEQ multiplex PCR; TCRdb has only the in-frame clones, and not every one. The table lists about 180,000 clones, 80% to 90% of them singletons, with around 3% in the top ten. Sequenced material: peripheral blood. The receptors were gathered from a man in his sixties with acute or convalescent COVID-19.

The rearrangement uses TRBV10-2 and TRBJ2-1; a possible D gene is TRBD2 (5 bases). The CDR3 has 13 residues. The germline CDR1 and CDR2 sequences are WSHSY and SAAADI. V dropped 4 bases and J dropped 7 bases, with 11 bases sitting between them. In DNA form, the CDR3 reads TGCGCCAGCAGTGGTGGACTTCCGAATGAGCAGTTCTTC. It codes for CASSGGLPNEQFF.

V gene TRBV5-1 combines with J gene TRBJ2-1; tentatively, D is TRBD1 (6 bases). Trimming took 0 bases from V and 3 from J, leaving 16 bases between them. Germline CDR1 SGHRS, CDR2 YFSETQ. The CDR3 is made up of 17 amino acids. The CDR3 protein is CASSLESSGAGYNEQFF. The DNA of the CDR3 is TGCGCCAGCAGCTTGGAATCTTCAGGGGCGGGCTACAATGAGCAGTTCTTC.

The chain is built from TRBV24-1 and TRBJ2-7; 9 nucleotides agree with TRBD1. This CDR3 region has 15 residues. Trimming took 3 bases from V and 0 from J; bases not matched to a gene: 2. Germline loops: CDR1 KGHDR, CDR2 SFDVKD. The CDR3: CATSDKTGGSYEQYF. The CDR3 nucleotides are TGTGCCACCAGTGATAAGACAGGGGGCTCCTACGAGCAGTACTTC.

CDR3 protein: CASSPAGTGNTEAFF. The CDR3 DNA reads as TGTGCCAGCTCACCCGCCGGGACAGGGAACACTGAAGCTTTCTTT. The chain carries TRBV18 and TRBJ1-1, with 8 bases aligning to TRBD1. The CDR3 has 15 amino acids. J was trimmed by 1 base and V by 3 bases; bases with no gene match: 4. Germline lookup yields CDR1 KGHSH and CDR2 LQKENI.

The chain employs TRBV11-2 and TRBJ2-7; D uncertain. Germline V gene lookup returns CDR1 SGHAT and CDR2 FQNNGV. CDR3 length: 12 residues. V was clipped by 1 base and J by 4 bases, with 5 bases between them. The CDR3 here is CASSLARYEQYF. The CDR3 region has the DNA TGTGCCAGCAGCTTAGCTCGGTACGAGCAGTACTTC.

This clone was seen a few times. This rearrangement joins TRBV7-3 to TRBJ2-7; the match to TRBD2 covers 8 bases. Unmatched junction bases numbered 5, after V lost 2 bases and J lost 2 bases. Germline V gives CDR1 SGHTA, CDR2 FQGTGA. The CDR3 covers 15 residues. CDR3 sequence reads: CASSLESGRPYEQYF. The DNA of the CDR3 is TGTGCCAGCAGCTTAGAAAGCGGGAGACCCTACGAGCAGTACTTC.

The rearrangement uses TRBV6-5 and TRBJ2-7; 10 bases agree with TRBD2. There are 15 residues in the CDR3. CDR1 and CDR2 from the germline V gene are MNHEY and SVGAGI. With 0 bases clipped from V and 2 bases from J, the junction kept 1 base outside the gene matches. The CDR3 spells CASSYSLAGAYEQYF. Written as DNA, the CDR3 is TGTGCCAGCAGTTACTCTCTAGCGGGAGCCTACGAGCAGTACTTC.

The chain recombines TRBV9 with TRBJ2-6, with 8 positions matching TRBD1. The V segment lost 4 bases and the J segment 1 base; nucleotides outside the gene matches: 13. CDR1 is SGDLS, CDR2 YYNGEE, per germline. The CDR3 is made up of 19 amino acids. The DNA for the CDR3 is TGTGCCAGCAGCCGGGCAGGGGGCGATTTGGGGTCTGGGGCCAACGTCCTGACTTTC. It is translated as CASSRAGGDLGSGANVLTF.

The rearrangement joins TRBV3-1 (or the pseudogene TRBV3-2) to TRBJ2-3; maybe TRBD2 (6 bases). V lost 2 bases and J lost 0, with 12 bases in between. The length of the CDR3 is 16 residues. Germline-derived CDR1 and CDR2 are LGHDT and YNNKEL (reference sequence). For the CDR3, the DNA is TGTGCCAGCAGCCAACGACTGGGACTTAGCACAGATACGCAGTATTTT. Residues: CASSQRLGLSTDTQYF.